This TCR beta chain is drawn from a study of shared clonotypes between healthy human individuals. J gave up 6 bases and V 4 bases, and 6 bases lay outside the gene matches. The CDR3 consists of 14 residues. Germline values: CDR1 SGHRS, CDR2 YFSETQ. Method: immunoSEQ multiplex PCR; TCRdb's copy keeps in-frame clones and lacks some. The table shows about 1.1 million clones, with 70% to 80% occurring only once. This receptor was taken from a man between 18 and 29 years old in good health. Some clones in this sample may be carry-over from other donors' samples. The chain uses TRBV5-1 and TRBJ2-2; 7 positions match TRBD1. The material sequenced was memory CD4+ T cells from PBMCs. This sample's subset: CD45RA-negative fraction. CDR3 nucleotide sequence: TGCGCCAGCAGCGGCCGGACAGGTCCCGGGGAGCTGTTTTTT. It encodes CASSGRTGPGELFF.